The entry below describes one T cell receptor beta chain. The data originate from a study of response to subunit inactivated influenza vaccine. MiXCR, applied by TCRdb to the RT-PCR reads, yields one record per CDR3 protein. The top ten clones hold roughly a tenth of a sample with roughly 290,000 distinct CDR3 sequences, roughly 22% of them seen once. Germline V gene data show CDR1 as SGHAT and CDR2 as FQNNGV. This CDR3 region has 15 residues. V lost 3 bases to trimming and J lost 7 bases; unmatched junction nucleotides: 5. This material consisted of PBMCs from blood, taken less than 22 months after vaccination. This sequence joins TRBV11-2 and TRBJ2-7; 14 bases are shared with TRBD2. This receptor was taken from a man aged 50 to 69 who received an inactivated influenza vaccine. The CDR3 DNA reads TGTGCCAGCAGCTTGGGGACTAGCGGGAGACTTGAGCAGTACTTC. It translates to CASSLGTSGRLEQYF.